This T cell receptor beta chain derives from a study of blood T cell repertoires in COVID-19. Method: immunoSEQ multiplex PCR; TCRdb's copy keeps in-frame clones and lacks some. The profile shows fewer than 350,000 clones, approximately 89% of them singletons. Germline V lookup: CDR1 LNHDA, CDR2 SQIVND (reference sequence). This CDR3 has 14 amino acids. V lost 4 bases and J 4 bases, leaving 14 bases between the germline ends. This clone was found once. Source material: peripheral blood. V gene TRBV19 combines with J gene TRBJ2-7; weak D call: TRBD1 (6 bases). This receptor was identified in a woman aged 55-69 years with COVID-19, enrolled during active disease. The CDR3 region is CASSSRGWGYEQYF. The DNA for the CDR3 is TGTGCCAGTAGTAGCAGGGGTTGGGGGTACGAGCAGTACTTC. Full variable domain (rest looked up from reference TRBV19 and TRBJ2-7): DGGITQSPKYLFRKEGQNVTLSCEQNLNHDAMYWYRQDPGQGLRLIYYSQIVNDFQKGDIAEGYSVSREKKESFPLTVTSAQKNPTAFYLCASSSRGWGYEQYFGPGTRLTVT.